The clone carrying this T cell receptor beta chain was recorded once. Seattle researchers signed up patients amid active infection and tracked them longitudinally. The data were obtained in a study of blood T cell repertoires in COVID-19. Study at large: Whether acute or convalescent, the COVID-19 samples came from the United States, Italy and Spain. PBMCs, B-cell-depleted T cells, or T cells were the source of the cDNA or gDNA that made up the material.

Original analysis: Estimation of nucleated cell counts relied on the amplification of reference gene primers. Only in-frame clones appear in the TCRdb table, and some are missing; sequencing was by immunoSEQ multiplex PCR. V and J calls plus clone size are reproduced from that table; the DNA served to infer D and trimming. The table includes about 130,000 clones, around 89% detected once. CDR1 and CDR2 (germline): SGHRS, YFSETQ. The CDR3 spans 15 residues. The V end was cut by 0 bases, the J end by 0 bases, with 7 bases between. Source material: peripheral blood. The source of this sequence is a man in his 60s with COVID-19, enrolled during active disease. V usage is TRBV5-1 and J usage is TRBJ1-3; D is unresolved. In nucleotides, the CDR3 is TGCGCCAGCAGCTTGGTAACAAACTCTGGAAACACCATATATTTT. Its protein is CASSLVTNSGNTIYF.